These 32 T cell receptor beta chains share one sample of origin, sequenced in a study of shared clonotypes between healthy human individuals. Terminally differentiated effector memory CD45RA+ cells were excluded from the naive CD8 cells, which were CD45RO-negative and positively selected for CCR7. Here immunoSEQ multiplex PCR was the method, and the copy in TCRdb shows in-frame clones only, minus some. The table lists about 2,200,000 clones, roughly 91% of them singletons. Sequencing used naive CD8+ T cells from PBMCs. The source is a man in his late teens or twenties in good health. Some clones in this sample may be carry-over from other donors' samples.

About this clone: Other DNA sequences in the same sample also yield this CDR3. The chain combines TRBV4-1 with TRBJ1-3; D ambiguous. This CDR3 has 15 amino acids. Trimming stripped 1 base from V and 2 bases from J, with 9 bases between. Per germline, CDR1 MGHRA and CDR2 YSYEKL. DNA of the CDR3: TGCGCCAGCAGCCAAGGGCCCGGAACTGGAAACACCATATATTTT. Its protein is CASSQGPGTGNTIYF.

This chain links TRBV7-9 with TRBJ2-2; D call uncertain. V lost 8 bases to trimming and J lost 1 base, with 8 bases between them. This CDR3 spans 13 amino acids. Per germline, CDR1 SEHNR and CDR2 FQNEAQ (reference sequence). This CDR3 reads CASAVGNTGELFF. CDR3 nucleotide sequence: TGTGCCAGCGCGGTTGGGAACACCGGGGAGCTGTTTTTT.

V is TRBV29-1 and J is TRBJ2-7; D call uncertain. Germline CDR1 is SQVTM and CDR2 is ANQGSEA. Trimming cost V 6 bases and J 3 bases, with 12 bases left between them. This CDR3 spans 12 amino acids. CDR3 sequence: CSVVMGSYEQYF. DNA for the CDR3: TGCAGCGTGGTAATGGGAAGCTACGAGCAGTACTTC.

The rearrangement joins TRBV5-1 to TRBJ2-3; D tentatively fits TRBD1 or TRBD2 (6 bases each). This CDR3 is 17 amino acids long. CDR1 and CDR2 from the germline V gene are SGHRS and YFSETQ. Trimming stripped 4 bases from V and 4 bases from J, with 22 bases between. The DNA of the CDR3 is TGCGCCAGCAGCCTACATAGGGGGGAGGAAGTCGCAGATACGCAGTATTTT. Translation: CASSLHRGEEVADTQYF.

This chain links TRBV10-1 with TRBJ2-5, with 9 bases that match TRBD1. The CDR3 covers 14 residues. Losses at the gene ends were 3 bases for V and 6 bases for J; bases not matched to a gene: 5. Germline lookup yields CDR1 WNHNN and CDR2 SYGVQD (reference sequence). The CDR3 nucleotides read TGCGCCAGCAGTGATCCGGGACAGGGAAAGACCCAGTACTTC. It translates to CASSDPGQGKTQYF.

This sequence joins TRBV5-6 and TRBJ2-1; D gene unclear. Trimming stripped 5 bases from V and 7 bases from J, with 13 bases between. The CDR3 runs 13 residues. Looked up from germline, CDR1 is SGHDT and CDR2 is YYEEEE. DNA of the CDR3: TGTGCCAGCAGACACAACTCGGGTAATGAGCAGTTCTTC. It yields the protein CASRHNSGNEQFF.

The rearrangement joins TRBV9 to TRBJ2-7; TRBD1 matches 8 bases. Trimming at V came to 4 bases and at J to 0 bases, leaving 6 bases not matched to a gene. Germline V gives CDR1 SGDLS, CDR2 YYNGEE. This CDR3 region has 15 residues. CDR3 in DNA: TGTGCCAGCAGCCTCTCAGGGGGCGTCTCCTACGAGCAGTACTTC. It translates to CASSLSGGVSYEQYF. The full variable domain, with the rest looked up from reference TRBV9 and TRBJ2-7, is DSGVTQTPKHLITATGQRVTLRCSPRSGDLSVYWYQQSLDQGLQFLIQYYNGEERAKGNILERFSAQQFPDLHSELNLSSLELGDSALYFCASSLSGGVSYEQYFGPGTRLTVT.

This CDR3 is CASSLGRVMDIQYF. DNA of the CDR3: TGCGCCAGCAGCTTAGGCAGGGTTATGGACATTCAGTACTTC. The chain employs TRBV5-1 and TRBJ2-4; D might be TRBD1 (5 bases). CDR1 and CDR2 from the germline V gene are SGHRS and YFSETQ. This CDR3 is built from 14 residues. V was clipped by 2 bases and J by 8 bases, with 14 bases between them. The full variable domain, with the rest looked up from reference TRBV5-1 and TRBJ2-4, is KAGVTQTPRYLIKTRGQQVTLSCSPISGHRSVSWYQQTPGQGLQFLFEYFSETQRNKGNFPGRFSGRQFSNSRSEMNVSTLELGDSALYLCASSLGRVMDIQYFGAGTRLSVL.

The chain is built from TRBV7-6 and TRBJ2-7; 7 nucleotides line up with TRBD2. CDR1 SGHVS and CDR2 FNYEAQ come from the germline V gene. J lost 1 base, V lost 0 bases, and 6 bases had no gene match. The CDR3 extends over 16 amino acids. The CDR3 DNA follows: TGTGCCAGCAGCTTAGCGCGCGGGGGTTCGTCCTACGAGCAGTACTTC. Translated, it gives CASSLARGGSSYEQYF.

The chain uses TRBV4-3 and TRBJ1-6, with 7 bases identical to TRBD1. Per germline, CDR1 LGHNA and CDR2 YSLEER. The CDR3 runs 15 residues. The V segment lost 0 bases and the J segment 10 bases; nucleotides outside the gene matches: 6. CDR3 DNA: TGCGCCAGCAGCCAAGATACAGGGGCTACCTCACCCCTCCACTTT. Amino acid sequence: CASSQDTGATSPLHF.

This sequence joins TRBV19 and TRBJ2-7; TRBD1 might be the D (6 bases). Germline V lookup: CDR1 LNHDA, CDR2 SQIVND (reference sequence). V lost 5 bases to trimming and J lost 4 bases, with 15 bases between them. This CDR3 has 14 residues. DNA for the CDR3: TGTGCCAGTAGTCAGGGGTTTGATGTTTACGAGCAGTACTTC. Protein product: CASSQGFDVYEQYF.

CDR3 in DNA: TGTGCCAGCAGCTTTAATGGGGGAGGGAGCAATCAGCCCCAGCATTTT. The encoded protein is CASSFNGGGSNQPQHF. The rearrangement joins TRBV5-4 to TRBJ1-5, with D perhaps matching TRBD1 (5 bases). CDR1 and CDR2 from the germline V gene are SGHNT and YYREEE (reference sequence). V lost 2 bases and J lost 1, with 13 bases in between. There are 16 residues in the CDR3.

The chain recombines TRBV5-1 with TRBJ2-7, with D tentatively TRBD1 (5 bases). CDR1 SGHRS and CDR2 YFSETQ come from the germline V gene. Trimming took 0 bases from V and 2 from J, leaving 6 bases between them. CDR3 length equals 13 residues. CDR3 sequence reads: CASSLETAYEQYF. The CDR3 region has the DNA TGCGCCAGCAGCTTGGAGACAGCCTACGAGCAGTACTTC. Full variable domain (rest looked up from reference TRBV5-1 and TRBJ2-7): KAGVTQTPRYLIKTRGQQVTLSCSPISGHRSVSWYQQTPGQGLQFLFEYFSETQRNKGNFPGRFSGRQFSNSRSEMNVSTLELGDSALYLCASSLETAYEQYFGPGTRLTVT.

This clone was seen only once. The rearrangement joins TRBV7-9 to TRBJ2-7, with a tentative D call TRBD2 (5 bases). The CDR3 sequence is 13 residues long. The germline CDR1 and CDR2 sequences are SEHNR and FQNEAQ (reference sequence). Trimming took 6 bases from V and 3 from J, leaving 12 bases between them. The DNA for the CDR3 is TGTGCCAGCAGGGATACTAGGTTCTACGAGCAGTACTTC. Translating it yields CASRDTRFYEQYF.

This sequence joins TRBV13 and TRBJ1-2, with 8 bases lining up with TRBD1. Germline lookup yields CDR1 PRHDT and CDR2 FYEKMQ (reference sequence). With 4 bases clipped from V and 3 bases from J, the junction kept 16 bases outside the gene matches. This CDR3 is built from 18 residues. CDR3 DNA: TGTGCCAGCAGCTCGCGACTCGGACAGGGTTTAAGGGACTATGGCTACACCTTC. Residues: CASSSRLGQGLRDYGYTF.

The rearrangement joins TRBV20-1 to TRBJ2-7; unclear D gene. Trimming left V 4 bases short and J 6 bases short, with 7 bases between. Germline values: CDR1 DFQATT, CDR2 SNEGSKA (reference sequence). This CDR3 is 10 amino acids long. The CDR3 nucleotides read TGCAGTGCTATGGATCTCGAGCAGTACTTC. It translates to CSAMDLEQYF.

The chain carries TRBV4-1 and TRBJ2-1, with 11 bases matching TRBD2. The CDR3 extends over 15 amino acids. Germline assignment: CDR1 MGHRA and CDR2 YSYEKL. The trim removed 1 base at V and 7 bases at J, leaving 3 bases unmatched. Here the CDR3 reads CASSQATSGSNEQFF. The CDR3 region has the DNA TGCGCCAGCAGCCAAGCTACTAGCGGGAGTAATGAGCAGTTCTTC.

This clone was seen once. The chain combines TRBV7-8 with TRBJ1-5; TRBD1 agrees at 9 bases. Per germline, CDR1 SGHVS and CDR2 FQNEAQ. V lost 5 bases to trimming and J lost 7 bases; unmatched junction nucleotides: 6. The CDR3 consists of 14 residues. For the CDR3, the DNA is TGTGCCAGCAGCCGGACAGGGGCCCGGCAGCCCCAGCATTTT. It specifies CASSRTGARQPQHF.

In its sample, this clone was seen a few times. The V gene is TRBV29-1, the J gene TRBJ2-1, with D unclear. This CDR3 has 13 residues. Germline CDR1 reads SQVTM; CDR2 reads ANQGSEA. V was clipped by 1 base and J by 3 bases, with 7 bases between them. DNA for the CDR3: TGCAGCGTTGAAGTCCCAGTCTACAATGAGCAGTTCTTC. It specifies CSVEVPVYNEQFF.

The gene calls are TRBV19 and TRBJ2-1, with TRBD2 as a possible D gene (6 bases). The CDR3 contains 14 residues. Germline-derived CDR1 and CDR2 are LNHDA and SQIVND (reference sequence). With 1 base removed from V and 12 bases from J, the gap between germline ends came to 16 bases. The CDR3 nucleotides read TGTGCCAGTAGTATAGTTAGCGGAAACCGTAGGCAGTTCTTC. Protein sequence: CASSIVSGNRRQFF.

The V and J genes are TRBV25-1 and TRBJ2-7; tentative D call: TRBD2 (6 bases). This CDR3 is 12 amino acids long. V gave up 8 bases and J gave up 6 bases, with 14 bases separating them. Germline V gene sequence: CDR1 MGHDK, CDR2 SYGVNS. The CDR3 DNA reads TGTGCCAGCTGGGGGGTGGCGAGCGAGCAGTACTTC. Amino acid sequence: CASWGVASEQYF.

V is TRBV28 and J is TRBJ1-5; maybe TRBD1 (6 bases). The CDR3 runs 16 residues. With 5 bases removed from V and 8 bases from J, the gap between germline ends came to 22 bases. Per the germline V gene, CDR1 is MDHEN and CDR2 is SYDVKM. The CDR3 loop is CASSPPSPTGLKPQHF. CDR3 bases: TGTGCCAGCAGTCCCCCATCCCCGACAGGTTTGAAGCCCCAGCATTTT.

The V gene is TRBV19, the J gene TRBJ2-2, with 7 positions matching TRBD1. The CDR3 is 19 amino acids. Germline V gene lookup returns CDR1 LNHDA and CDR2 SQIVND (reference sequence). Trimming cost V 6 bases and J 1 base; bases outside gene matches: 17. CDR3 DNA sequence: TGTGCCAGTAGCACCTACAGGGGCCACGCCACCTTGAACACCGGGGAGCTGTTTTTT. It encodes CASSTYRGHATLNTGELFF.

The chain carries TRBV27 and TRBJ2-7, with D uncertain. Germline-derived CDR1 and CDR2 are MNHEY and SMNVEV (reference sequence). Trimming left V 2 bases short and J 3 bases short, with 14 bases between. The CDR3 loop spans 15 amino acids. Here the CDR3 reads CASSLMTASLYEQYF. The CDR3 coding sequence is TGTGCCAGCAGTTTAATGACGGCGTCCCTCTACGAGCAGTACTTC.

The chain combines TRBV6-5 with TRBJ2-7; D is unclear. This CDR3 spans 13 amino acids. Germline loops: CDR1 MNHEY, CDR2 SVGAGI. V was cut by 6 bases and J by 4 bases, with 13 bases left in between. CDR3 region: CASSLKFGYEQYF. The CDR3 DNA is TGTGCCAGCAGCCTGAAATTCGGGTACGAGCAGTACTTC.

The chain links TRBV13 to TRBJ2-5; 9 positions agree with TRBD1. Per the germline V gene, CDR1 is PRHDT and CDR2 is FYEKMQ (reference sequence). The CDR3 consists of 17 residues. Trimming at V came to 5 bases and at J to 5 bases, leaving 15 bases not matched to a gene. CDR3 DNA: TGTGCCAGCAGCGACGGGACAGGGATAGGGGATGGGGAGACCCAGTACTTC. Encoded protein: CASSDGTGIGDGETQYF.

Comments on this clone: The sample has other DNA sequences that encode this CDR3 too. The V gene is TRBV7-9, the J gene TRBJ2-7; TRBD1 might be the D (5 bases). Germline lookup yields CDR1 SEHNR and CDR2 FQNEAQ (reference sequence). This CDR3 is built from 13 residues. The ends were cut back, 1 base at V and 4 bases at J, with 8 bases in the middle. DNA of the CDR3: TGTGCCAGCAGCTTAGATAGGGGATACGAGCAGTACTTC. As protein: CASSLDRGYEQYF.

V is TRBV28 and J is TRBJ1-2; 11 bases are a match to TRBD1. Germline lookup yields CDR1 MDHEN and CDR2 SYDVKM. V shed 1 base and J 4 bases; nucleotides not matched to a gene: 8. The CDR3 runs 17 residues. The CDR3, as DNA: TGTGCCAGCAGTTTATTCTCCGGACAGGGGGCTGGCTATGGCTACACCTTC. Its translation: CASSLFSGQGAGYGYTF.

V is TRBV27 and J is TRBJ2-7, with D perhaps matching TRBD1 (6 bases). CDR3 length: 14 residues. CDR1 and CDR2 from the germline V gene are MNHEY and SMNVEV (reference sequence). Trimming left V 8 bases short and J 3 bases short, with 17 bases between. The CDR3 nucleotides read TGTGCCAGCGTATCATCCCCGACAGGCTACGAGCAGTACTTC. Translating it yields CASVSSPTGYEQYF.

The J gene is TRBJ2-1, the V gene TRBV15, with D perhaps matching TRBD2 (6 bases). The V end lost 5 bases, the J end lost 6 bases, and 17 bases lay between the germline ends. CDR1 and CDR2 (germline): LNHNV, YYDKDF (reference sequence). The CDR3 has 15 residues. CDR3 DNA: TGTGCCACCAGCCTAAGGCGGGGAGTGAGCAATGAGCAGTTCTTC. Translating gives CATSLRRGVSNEQFF.

V usage is TRBV5-1 and J usage is TRBJ2-5, with TRBD2 identical over 8 bases. Germline V gene sequence: CDR1 SGHRS, CDR2 YFSETQ. CDR3 length equals 15 residues. V dropped 0 bases and J dropped 5; count of bases not matched to a gene: 6. CDR3 sequence (DNA): TGCGCCAGCAGCTTGGTGCGGGGGGCGCGGGAGACCCAGTACTTC. It translates to CASSLVRGARETQYF.

The chain uses TRBV28 and TRBJ1-4, with TRBD1 matching over 7 bases. After removal of 5 bases from V and 0 bases from J, the junction contained 3 bases not matched to a gene. CDR1 MDHEN and CDR2 SYDVKM come from the germline V gene. This CDR3 spans 15 amino acids. The CDR3, as DNA: TGTGCCAGCAGTGAAACAGGGGCAACTAATGAAAAACTGTTTTTT. It yields the protein CASSETGATNEKLFF.